What follows is one T cell receptor (beta chain) and its context. This clonotype was seen more than once but under ten times. Its specific antigen is unknown. Per-nucleotide qualities are absent, and no much larger clonotype sits a single base away. Ficoll-Paque density gradient centrifugation was used to isolate PBMCs. From its cysteine to its phenylalanine, the CDR3 spans 15 amino acids. Kept here is only the CDR3 DNA, which spans 45 bases and is read in frame from base 1. CDR1 and CDR2 (LGHDT, YNNKEL) derive from the germline V gene (reference sequence). Germline trimming: 4 bases from V, 5 bases from J; junction bases outside gene matches: 6. The sample comes from a study of T-cell memory formation after mild COVID-19 (dated by TCRdb to the early 2020s). In the study overall: TCR sequence clusters from the two donors were largely donor specific. Longitudinal TCRalpha and TCRbeta repertoire sequencing tracked T-cell clones expanding and contracting after mild COVID-19 in a couple of donors. The cohort was made up of two young adult volunteers, one female and one male, who were previously healthy. Here is what the overall study found, with its caveats: The study included only a couple of mild cases, and larger cohorts that include severe cases with pre-infection samples were judged to be necessary. The detection of some responding clones in pre-infection memory suggests that pre-existing cross-reactive memory T cells joined the SARS-CoV-2 response. SARS-CoV-2 specificity was not confirmed for the second-wave clones peaking on day 37. Contracting CD4+ clones turned up mainly in the CM and EM memory subsets, whereas EMRA was where CD8+ clones were enriched. Balanced CD4/CD8 phenotypes were observed for clones contracting from day 15 to 85, whereas a bias towards CD4+ was observed for a second wave of clones expanding from day 15 to 37.

The listed sequencing device is Illumina NovaSeq 6000. TCRalpha and TCRbeta cDNA libraries were constructed by 5'RACE with constant-segment primers, with sample barcodes and unique molecular identifiers being introduced. Trizol reagent was used to extract RNA from every sample. Library amplification was performed in two PCR steps, and a second sample barcode and Illumina TruSeq adapters were introduced in the second step. The libraries were sequenced on an Illumina NovaSeq using 2 x 150 bp paired-end reads. The study's own analysis went as follows. The reads were demultiplexed and collapsed into UMI-guided consensus sequences using migec v1.2.7. Using mixcr v2.1.11, UMI consensuses were aligned to TRA and TRB V and J templates and then assembled into clonotypes. A clonotype was counted as expanded or contracted only if both edgeR and NoisET called the change significant, with noise models trained on biological replicates. For edgeR calls, a false discovery rate-adjusted p below 0.01 and a log2 fold-change threshold of 1 were applied. PCA with hierarchical clustering of max-normalized trajectories of the 1000 most abundant clonotypes was used as exploratory dynamics analysis. Each responding clone was given a CD4 or CD8 phenotype based on the CD4+ and CD8+ repertoires, which had been sequenced separately. TCRdb redid the processing of the public reads, applying fastp at Q25 and MiXCR, and retained in-frame beta chains. Each record represents a unique CDR3 protein, reported with the most common genes and DNA among its rows. None of the V and J calls come from the authors' own analysis; TCRdb made them. Recorded for this sample are 500,000 to 550,000 distinct CDR3 sequences; roughly 20% of them occurred a single time. The top ten clones comprise approximately 13% of the sample.

The sample comprised PBMCs or a T cell subset sorted from them (not recorded which). Recombination connected TRBV3-1 to TRBJ2-3; 10 middle bases align to TRBD2. The sequence was collected from an adult woman who had mild COVID-19 (a few samples of this study predate the infection). The sample titles of this study are shuffled in the database, so cell type and time point are left out; the donor was told from shared clones. The CDR3 protein: CASSPGTSVGDTQYF. The nucleotides are TGTGCCAGCAGCCCCGGGACTAGCGTTGGAGATACGCAGTATTTT.